This is a list of T cell receptor beta chains from one sample in a study of T cell changes during pregnancy in multiple sclerosis. Data came from immunoSEQ multiplex PCR; TCRdb stores just in-frame clones and leaves some out. The sample has tens of thousands of clones, 91% seen once; the top ten hold 1.5% to 2%. Specimen: peripheral blood, collected in the first trimester of pregnancy. These TCRs come from a female donor in good health, enrolled as a control in a pregnancy study. The conserved cysteine and the conserved F or W are not part of the CDR3 here. D genes are given only for firm matches.

>TRBV12-5|TRBD1|TRBJ1-2
ASGLVIQGAWRNGYT
>TRBV2|TRBD2|TRBJ2-7
ASRGGGNYEQY
>TRBV18|-|TRBJ2-7
ASSRGLSYEQY
>TRBV25-1|-|TRBJ1-1
ASRGKGRATEAF
>TRBV10-3|TRBD1|TRBJ1-1
ASQGVLNTEAF
>TRBV7-2|-|TRBJ2-7
ASSLALEYEQY
>TRBV6-5|TRBD1|TRBJ1-3
ASSSGTGAGNTIY
>TRBV7-2|TRBD1|TRBJ2-7
ASSLSRTGYEQY
>TRBV19|TRBD1|TRBJ1-6
ASSPGQGYNSPLH
>TRBV4-1|TRBD2|TRBJ2-5
ASSQDLAGGPRETQY
>TRBV7-2|TRBD1|TRBJ1-5
ASSLQGASGQPQH
>TRBV5-6|TRBD1|TRBJ2-3
ASSVDRGTQY
>TRBV9|-|TRBJ2-7
ASSVSGTWEQY
>TRBV30|TRBD1|TRBJ1-6
AWSVPGQGFSPLH
>TRBV28|-|TRBJ1-1
ASSLNRPSHEAF
>TRBV7-2|-|TRBJ1-6
ASTELGENSPLH
>TRBV5-4|TRBD1|TRBJ1-2
ASSFPGQALNYGYT
>TRBV5-4|TRBD2|TRBJ2-7
ASSLPGSGGTYEQY
>TRBV9|-|TRBJ2-6
ASSASGFPGANVLT
>TRBV7-2|-|TRBJ1-2
ASSDPGRRTRVDGYT
>TRBV11-1|TRBD2|TRBJ2-7
ASSPSGGRTYEQY
>TRBV19|TRBD1|TRBJ1-1
ASSGGQGYTEAF
>TRBV27|TRBD1|TRBJ1-2
ASSQTGGGYGYT
>TRBV5-4|-|TRBJ2-1
ASSSVGGGLSYEQF
>TRBV7-2|-|TRBJ2-1
ATGGGQGPYNEQF
>TRBV4-2|TRBD1|TRBJ1-1
ASSQGDREAEAF
>TRBV6-1|-|TRBJ1-2
ASSEREGLGGYT
>TRBV5-1|TRBD2|TRBJ2-7
ASSRGTSGPDYEQY
>TRBV13|TRBD2|TRBJ2-3
ASSPQAGEKMDTQY
>TRBV5-6|-|TRBJ1-1
ASSQGDMNTEAF
>TRBV30|TRBD1|TRBJ1-2
AWNKVRQGKDGYT
>TRBV7-2|-|TRBJ1-5
ASSPLPGNQPQH
>TRBV19|-|TRBJ1-5
ASSRDSAGPQH